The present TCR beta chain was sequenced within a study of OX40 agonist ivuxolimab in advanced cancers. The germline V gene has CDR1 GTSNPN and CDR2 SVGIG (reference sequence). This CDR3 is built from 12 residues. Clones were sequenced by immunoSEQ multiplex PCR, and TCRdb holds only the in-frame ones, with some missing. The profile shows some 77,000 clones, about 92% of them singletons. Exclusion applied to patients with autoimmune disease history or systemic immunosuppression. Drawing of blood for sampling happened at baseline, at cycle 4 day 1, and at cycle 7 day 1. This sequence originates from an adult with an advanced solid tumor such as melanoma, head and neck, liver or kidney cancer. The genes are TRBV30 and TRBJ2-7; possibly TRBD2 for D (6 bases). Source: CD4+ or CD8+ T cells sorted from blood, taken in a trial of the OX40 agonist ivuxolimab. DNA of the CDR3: TGTGCTGGGGGGTGGGTGCCCTACGAGCAGTACTTC. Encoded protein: CAGGWVPYEQYF.